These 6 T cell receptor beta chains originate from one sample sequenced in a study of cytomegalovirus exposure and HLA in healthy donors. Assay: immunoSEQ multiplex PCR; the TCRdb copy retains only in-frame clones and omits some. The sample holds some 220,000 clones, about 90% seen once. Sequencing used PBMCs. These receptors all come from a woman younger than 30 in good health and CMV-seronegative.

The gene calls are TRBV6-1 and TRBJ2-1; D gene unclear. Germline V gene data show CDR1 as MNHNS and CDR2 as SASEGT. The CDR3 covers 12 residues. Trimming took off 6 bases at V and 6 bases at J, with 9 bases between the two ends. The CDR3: CASRTLSNEQFF. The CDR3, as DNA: TGTGCCAGCAGAACCCTAAGCAATGAGCAGTTCTTC.

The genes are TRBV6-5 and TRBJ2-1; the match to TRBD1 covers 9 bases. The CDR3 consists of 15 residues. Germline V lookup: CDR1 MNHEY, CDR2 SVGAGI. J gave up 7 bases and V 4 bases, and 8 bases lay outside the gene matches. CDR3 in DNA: TGTGCCAGCAGTTCCCGGGACAGGGCTGGGAATGAGCAGTTCTTC. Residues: CASSSRDRAGNEQFF.

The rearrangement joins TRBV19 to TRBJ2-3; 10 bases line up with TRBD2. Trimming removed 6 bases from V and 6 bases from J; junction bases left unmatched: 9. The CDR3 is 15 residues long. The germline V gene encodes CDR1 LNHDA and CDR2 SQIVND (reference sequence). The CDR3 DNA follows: TGTGCCAGTAGAAACCCAGCGGGAGGGTTGGATACGCAGTATTTT. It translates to CASRNPAGGLDTQYF.

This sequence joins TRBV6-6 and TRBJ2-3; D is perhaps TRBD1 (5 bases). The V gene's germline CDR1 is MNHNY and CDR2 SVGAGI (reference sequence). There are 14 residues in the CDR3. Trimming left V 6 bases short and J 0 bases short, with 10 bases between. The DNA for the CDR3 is TGTGCCAGCAGACAGGACCCTAGCACAGATACGCAGTATTTT. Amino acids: CASRQDPSTDTQYF.

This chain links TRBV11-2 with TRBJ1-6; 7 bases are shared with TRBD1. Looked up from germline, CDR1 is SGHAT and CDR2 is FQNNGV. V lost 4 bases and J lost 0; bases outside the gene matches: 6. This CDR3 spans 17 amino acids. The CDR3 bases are TGTGCCAGCAGCTCTCAGGGGGGCCTCTCCTATAATTCACCCCTCCACTTT. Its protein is CASSSQGGLSYNSPLHF.

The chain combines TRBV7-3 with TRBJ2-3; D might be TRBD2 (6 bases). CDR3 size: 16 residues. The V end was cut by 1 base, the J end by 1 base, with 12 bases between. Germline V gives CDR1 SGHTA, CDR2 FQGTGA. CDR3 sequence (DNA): TGTGCCAGCAGCTTAAACCGCGGGACCCGCACAGATACGCAGTATTTT. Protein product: CASSLNRGTRTDTQYF.